A single sample gave rise to the 16 T cell receptor beta chains below, sequenced in a study of blood T cells in healthy people across ages. The second PCR ran roughly 7 to 12 cycles with a sample-barcoded 5' primer and J-beta primers. MiXCR was run by TCRdb on the 5' RACE reads, yielding one entry per CDR3 protein. The table lists hundreds of thousands of distinct CDR3 sequences, more than 55% of them singletons, with 20% to 30% in the top ten. The sample taken for sequencing was blood. These receptors were taken from a man in his forties in good health.

This clonotype was seen a few times. The chain has TRBV29-1 and TRBJ2-7; D is unresolved. CDR3 length: 13 amino acids. V was cut by 3 bases and J by 3 bases, with 12 bases left in between. CDR1 is SQVTM, CDR2 ANQGSEA, per germline. The CDR3 is CSVEKGAGYEQYF. Written as DNA, the CDR3 is TGCAGCGTTGAGAAAGGCGCCGGCTACGAGCAGTACTTC.

The chain joins TRBV24-1 to TRBJ2-3; TRBD1 matches 7 bases. CDR3 length: 17 residues. Germline CDR1 is KGHDR and CDR2 is SFDVKD. V lost 2 bases, J lost 5 bases, and 12 bases stayed unmatched. The CDR3 protein is CATSDSAKGAGGDTQYF. For the CDR3, the DNA is TGTGCCACCAGTGATTCCGCAAAGGGGGCAGGGGGAGATACGCAGTATTTT.

The V and J genes are TRBV4-3 and TRBJ2-5; no clear D. The V end was cut by 0 bases, the J end by 12 bases, with 14 bases between. This CDR3 has 13 amino acids. Germline V gene lookup returns CDR1 LGHNA and CDR2 YSLEER. The CDR3 sequence: CASSQDWQSQKYF. DNA for the CDR3: TGCGCCAGCAGCCAAGACTGGCAATCACAAAAGTACTTC.

J is TRBJ2-4 and V is TRBV18, with a possible D match to TRBD2 (6 bases). The J call is uncertain, as TRBJ2-7 better fits the DNA end. The germline V gene has CDR1 KGHSH and CDR2 LQKENI. The CDR3 length is 14 residues. CDR3 amino acids: CASSQPGVGYEQYF. The CDR3 nucleotides read TGTGCCAGCTCACAGCCGGGGGTCGGCTACGAGCAGTACTTC.

The J gene is TRBJ1-4, the V gene TRBV3-1, with D possibly matching TRBD1 (5 bases). CDR1 LGHDT and CDR2 YNNKEL come from the germline V gene (reference sequence). The CDR3 runs to 15 residues. V was shortened by 2 bases and J by 0 bases, with 7 bases between the two germline ends. The CDR3 nucleotides read TGTGCCAGCAGCCAACCGACAGCAACTAATGAAAAACTGTTTTTT. Amino acid sequence: CASSQPTATNEKLFF.

A few counts support this clonotype. CDR3 residues: CASSPGLADQRGSYNEQFF. For the CDR3, the DNA is TGTGCCAGCAGTCCTGGACTAGCGGACCAAAGGGGGTCCTACAATGAGCAGTTCTTC. The V call is TRBV12-3 or TRBV12-4, the J call TRBJ2-1, with TRBD2 matching 10 bases. The CDR3 spans 19 residues. J gave up 1 base and V 5 bases, and 14 bases lay outside the gene matches.

The sample holds a few counts of this clonotype. A much more abundant neighbour one base away suggests this may be a read error. This chain links TRBV4-2 with TRBJ2-5; possible D gene TRBD1, 7 bases. The CDR3 consists of 15 residues. In germline, CDR1 is LGHNA, CDR2 YNFKEQ. V dropped 3 bases and J dropped 4 bases, with 15 bases sitting between them. The CDR3, as DNA: TGTGCCAGCAGCCAGGTTCAGGGGGGCCTAGAGACCCAGTACTTC. Its protein product is CASSQVQGGLETQYF.

The V gene is TRBV12-3 or TRBV12-4, the J gene TRBJ1-5, with 7 nucleotides matching TRBD1. The CDR3 runs 18 residues. J lost 4 bases, V lost 3 bases, and 15 bases had no gene match. CDR3 protein: CASSLFNAGDRANQPQHF. The CDR3 nucleotides are TGTGCCAGCAGTTTGTTTAATGCGGGTGACAGGGCTAATCAGCCCCAGCATTTT.

There are a few counts of this clonotype. The V and J genes are TRBV7-2 and TRBJ2-7; D is unclear. Trimming took off 1 base at V and 6 bases at J, with 13 bases between the two ends. Germline V CDR1 and CDR2: SGHTA, FQGNSA. The CDR3 contains 14 residues. The CDR3 here is CASSLVSATPEQYF. CDR3 DNA sequence: TGTGCCAGCAGCTTAGTCTCGGCTACCCCCGAGCAGTACTTC.

This clonotype has more than one count but fewer than ten. DNA of the CDR3: TGTGCCACCAGCAGAGACCGACAGGGAGGCAGTGGCTACACCTTC. Translation: CATSRDRQGGSGYTF. This chain links TRBV15 with TRBJ1-2; 7 nucleotides match TRBD1. The V gene end was trimmed by 0 bases and the J gene end by 7 bases; junction bases not matched to a gene: 8. The CDR3 is 15 residues long. The germline V gene has CDR1 LNHNV and CDR2 YYDKDF (reference sequence).

The rearrangement links TRBV20-1 to TRBJ2-7; D gene unclear. The germline CDR1 and CDR2 sequences are DFQATT and SNEGSKA (reference sequence). V was trimmed by 2 bases and J by 7 bases, leaving 18 bases between them. CDR3 length: 14 residues. CDR3 protein: CSARNRVYGDEQYF. Written as DNA, the CDR3 is TGCAGTGCTAGAAACCGGGTGTATGGTGATGAGCAGTACTTC.

This chain connects TRBV9 to TRBJ1-2; D gene ambiguous. The V gene lost 5 bases and the J gene lost 8 bases, with 16 bases spanning the gap. In germline, CDR1 is SGDLS, CDR2 YYNGEE. The CDR3 length is 13 residues. DNA of the CDR3: TGTGCCAGCAGATCTCTAGGGCTCAGCGGCTACACCTTC. Amino acids: CASRSLGLSGYTF.

The chain joins TRBV7-2 to TRBJ2-7; 9 bases match TRBD2. J was trimmed by 0 bases and V by 1 base; bases with no gene match: 7. CDR3 length: 17 amino acids. Germline assignment: CDR1 SGHTA and CDR2 FQGNSA. CDR3 protein: CASSLDSAGGPSYEQYF. The CDR3 DNA is TGTGCCAGCAGCTTAGATTCCGCGGGAGGGCCCTCCTACGAGCAGTACTTC.

This chain uses TRBV5-1 with TRBJ2-5; tentative D call: TRBD2 (6 bases). The CDR3 loop spans 17 amino acids. V lost 4 bases, J lost 5 bases, and 24 bases lay in between. Germline V lookup: CDR1 SGHRS, CDR2 YFSETQ. The CDR3 is CASSPADGGMVGETQYF. CDR3 coding DNA: TGCGCCAGCAGCCCCGCTGATGGGGGGATGGTAGGGGAGACCCAGTACTTC.

J is TRBJ2-3 and V is TRBV29-1; D is unclear. Deletions cut 4 bases from V and 3 bases from J, with 11 bases between. The CDR3 is made up of 13 amino acids. CDR1 and CDR2 (germline): SQVTM, ANQGSEA. The CDR3 loop reads CSVGTESTDTQYF. In DNA, the CDR3 is TGCAGCGTTGGTACCGAGTCAACAGATACGCAGTATTTT.

This clonotype appeared a single time. The CDR3 DNA reads TGTGCCATCAATTCAGGAACTTCCACAGATACGCAGTATTTT. Amino acid sequence: CAINSGTSTDTQYF. This sequence joins TRBV10-3 and TRBJ2-3; D is undetermined. Trimming left V 7 bases short and J 2 bases short, with 13 bases between. Germline-derived CDR1 and CDR2 are ENHRY and SYGVKD. The CDR3 sequence is 14 residues long.